These 14 T cell receptor beta chains share one sample of origin, sequenced in a study of identical twins. One entry per CDR3 protein, called by TCRdb with MiXCR from the 5' RACE reads. The sample yields roughly 200,000 distinct CDR3 sequences, roughly 15% seen once. These data are also associated with another study on T cells expressing NK-cell markers.

The sample comprised CD8+ T cells sorted from blood. The receptors shown here come from a woman aged 18-35 years in good health.

The genes are TRBV6-5 and TRBJ2-3; a possible D gene is TRBD1 (5 bases). The germline gives CDR1 MNHEY, CDR2 SVGAGI. The CDR3 is 16 amino acids. V was clipped by 0 bases and J by 0 bases, with 10 bases between them. The CDR3 here is CASSYSLTVSTDTQYF. DNA for the CDR3: TGTGCCAGCAGTTACTCTTTGACAGTAAGCACAGATACGCAGTATTTT.

Here the CDR3 reads CASSLGIATVSSYEQYF. The CDR3, as DNA: TGTGCCAGCAGCTTAGGTATCGCGACGGTCAGCTCCTACGAGCAGTACTTC. The chain recombines TRBV11-2 with TRBJ2-7; D unresolved. CDR1 is SGHAT, CDR2 FQNNGV, per germline. The CDR3 runs to 17 residues. Trimming took 1 base from V and 0 from J, leaving 16 bases between them. Together with reference TRBV11-2 and TRBJ2-7, the CDR3 gives the full variable domain: EAGVAQSPRYKIIEKRQSVAFWCNPISGHATLYWYQQILGQGPKLLIQFQNNGVVDDSQLPKDRFSAERLKGVDSTLKIQPAKLEDSAVYLCASSLGIATVSSYEQYFGPGTRLTVT.

On this clonotype itself: The junction shows a germline mismatch at one end, possibly a read error. This sequence joins TRBV5-6 and TRBJ2-7; 11 nucleotides agree with TRBD2. The germline CDR1 and CDR2 sequences are SGHDT and YYEEEE. The CDR3 length is 17 residues. CDR3 region: CAISPGLAGLFSYEQYF. CDR3 nucleotides: TGTGCCATCAGCCCCGGACTAGCGGGTCTCTTCTCCTACGAGCAGTACTTC. The full variable domain, in which reference TRBV5-6 and TRBJ2-7 provide the parts outside the CDR3, is DAGVTQSPTHLIKTRGQQVTLRCSPKSGHDTVSWYQQALGQGPQFIFQYYEEEERQRGNFPDRFSGHQFPNYSSELNVNALLLGDSALYLCAISPGLAGLFSYEQYFGPGTRLTVT.

This chain links TRBV9 with TRBJ2-1; D is undetermined. Trimming took 3 bases from V and 4 from J, leaving 11 bases between them. In germline, CDR1 is SGDLS, CDR2 YYNGEE. The CDR3 consists of 14 residues. Here the CDR3 reads CASSADTDYNEQFF. CDR3 nucleotides: TGTGCCAGCAGCGCCGATACGGATTACAATGAGCAGTTCTTC.

The chain carries TRBV14 and TRBJ2-5; D uncertain. The CDR3 loop spans 16 amino acids. Trimming pared 5 bases from V and 2 bases from J, leaving 18 bases between. The V gene's germline CDR1 is SGHDN and CDR2 FVKESK. The CDR3, as DNA: TGTGCCAGCAGCACCCTTGAAGGGCCAAATCAAGAGACCCAGTACTTC. It is translated as CASSTLEGPNQETQYF. The full variable domain, rest sourced from reference TRBV14 and TRBJ2-5, is EAGVTQFPSHSVIEKGQTVTLRCDPISGHDNLYWYRRVMGKEIKFLLHFVKESKQDESGMPNNRFLAERTGGTYSTLKVQPAELEDSGVYFCASSTLEGPNQETQYFGPGTRLLVL.

This clonotype was seen only a few times. This chain links TRBV11-3 with TRBJ2-3; weak D call: TRBD2 (7 bases). The CDR3 contains 16 residues. Trimming left V 6 bases short and J 0 bases short, with 16 bases between. Germline lookup yields CDR1 SGHNT and CDR2 YENEEA. CDR3: CASRWRGGTSTDTQYF. The CDR3 bases are TGTGCCAGCAGGTGGAGGGGGGGGACGAGCACAGATACGCAGTATTTT.

This clonotype was counted a few times. The rearrangement joins TRBV4-1 to TRBJ1-1; TRBD1 agrees at 7 bases. CDR3 size: 15 residues. Trimming cost V 3 bases and J 6 bases; bases outside gene matches: 10. Germline V lookup: CDR1 MGHRA, CDR2 YSYEKL. The CDR3 here is CASSHGQGVAAEAFF. The CDR3 nucleotides read TGCGCCAGCAGCCATGGTCAGGGGGTGGCAGCTGAAGCTTTCTTT.

The chain combines TRBV3-1 with TRBJ2-7, with D possibly matching TRBD2 (6 bases). The germline V and J ends were trimmed by 1 base and 3 bases, with 13 bases remaining between them. The CDR3 consists of 15 residues. Per the germline V gene, CDR1 is LGHDT and CDR2 is YNNKEL (reference sequence). This CDR3 is CASSQGPTSNYEQYF. CDR3 DNA sequence: TGTGCCAGCAGCCAAGGACCGACTAGTAACTACGAGCAGTACTTC.

This clonotype was picked up a small number of times. The chain carries TRBV9 and TRBJ1-1; no clear D. Germline V gene sequence: CDR1 SGDLS, CDR2 YYNGEE. Trimming shortened V by 4 bases and J by 6 bases, and 10 bases separated the two germline ends. The CDR3 runs 12 residues. The CDR3 loop is CASSSRGSEAFF. In DNA, the CDR3 is TGTGCCAGCAGCTCCCGAGGGTCTGAAGCTTTCTTT. Using reference TRBV9 and TRBJ1-1 for the parts outside the CDR3, the full variable domain is DSGVTQTPKHLITATGQRVTLRCSPRSGDLSVYWYQQSLDQGLQFLIQYYNGEERAKGNILERFSAQQFPDLHSELNLSSLELGDSALYFCASSSRGSEAFFGQGTRLTVV.

J is TRBJ1-1 and V is TRBV20-1; D unclear. The CDR3 sequence is 13 residues long. Germline V lookup: CDR1 DFQATT, CDR2 SNEGSKA (reference sequence). Trimming removed 0 bases from V and 4 bases from J, with 9 bases in between. CDR3 coding DNA: TGCAGTGCTAGAGATGACTGGGGCACTGAAGCTTTCTTT. Amino acids: CSARDDWGTEAFF.

The chain has TRBV6-2 or TRBV6-3 and TRBJ2-1; D call uncertain. Trimming took 1 base from V and 3 from J, leaving 4 bases between them. The CDR3 loop spans 13 amino acids. Germline values: CDR1 MNHEY, CDR2 SVGEGT. The CDR3 bases are TGTGCCAGCAGTTACTACCTCTACAATGAGCAGTTCTTC. It specifies CASSYYLYNEQFF.

This clonotype was seen a handful of times. The chain recombines TRBV7-9 with TRBJ1-3; 7 bases match TRBD1. V was pared by 5 bases and J by 6 bases, with 7 bases of the junction left unmatched. Germline lookup yields CDR1 SEHNR and CDR2 FQNEAQ (reference sequence). This CDR3 is 14 amino acids long. The CDR3 is CASSTPTGKNTIYF. In DNA form, the CDR3 reads TGTGCCAGCAGCACCCCGACAGGGAAAAACACCATATATTTT.

This clonotype was recorded a few times. This chain joins TRBV15 and TRBJ2-4; 8 nucleotides align to TRBD1. CDR3 length: 17 amino acids. Germline-derived CDR1 and CDR2 are LNHNV and YYDKDF (reference sequence). V shed 3 bases, J shed 4 bases, and the junction held 11 bases outside the gene matches. CDR3 sequence (DNA): TGTGCCACCAGCAGGGCCAGGGGGCCGCTAGGTAAAAACATTCAGTACTTC. This encodes CATSRARGPLGKNIQYF.

The V call is TRBV12-3 or TRBV12-4, the J call TRBJ2-7; tentatively, D is TRBD2 (5 bases). The CDR3 runs 13 residues. The V end lost 5 bases, the J end lost 2 bases, and 10 bases lay between the germline ends. The CDR3 sequence: CASSDGLPYEQYF. CDR3 bases: TGTGCCAGCAGTGACGGACTGCCCTACGAGCAGTACTTC.